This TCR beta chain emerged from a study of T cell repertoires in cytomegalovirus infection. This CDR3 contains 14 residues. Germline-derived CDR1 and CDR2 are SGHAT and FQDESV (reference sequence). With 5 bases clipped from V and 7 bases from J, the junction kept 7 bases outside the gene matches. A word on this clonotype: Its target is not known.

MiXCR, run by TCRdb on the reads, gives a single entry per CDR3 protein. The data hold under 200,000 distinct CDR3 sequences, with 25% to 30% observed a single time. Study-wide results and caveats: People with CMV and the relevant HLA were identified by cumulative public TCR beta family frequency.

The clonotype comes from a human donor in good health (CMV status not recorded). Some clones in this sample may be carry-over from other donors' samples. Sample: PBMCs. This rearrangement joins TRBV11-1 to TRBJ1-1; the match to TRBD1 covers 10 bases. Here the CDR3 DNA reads TGTGCCAGCAGCCGTCGACAGGGGGCGAATGAAGCTTTCTTT. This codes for CASSRRQGANEAFF.